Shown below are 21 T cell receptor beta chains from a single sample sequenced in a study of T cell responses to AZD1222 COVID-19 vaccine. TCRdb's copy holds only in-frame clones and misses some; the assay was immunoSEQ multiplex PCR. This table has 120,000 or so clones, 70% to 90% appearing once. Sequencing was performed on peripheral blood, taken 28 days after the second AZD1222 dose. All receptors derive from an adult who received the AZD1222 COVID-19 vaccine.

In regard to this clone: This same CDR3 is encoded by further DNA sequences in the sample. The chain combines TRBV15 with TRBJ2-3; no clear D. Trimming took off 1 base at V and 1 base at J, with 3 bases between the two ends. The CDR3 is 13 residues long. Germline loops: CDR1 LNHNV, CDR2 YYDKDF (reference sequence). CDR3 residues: CATSRGGTDTQYF. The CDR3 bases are TGTGCCACCAGCAGAGGCGGCACAGATACGCAGTATTTT.

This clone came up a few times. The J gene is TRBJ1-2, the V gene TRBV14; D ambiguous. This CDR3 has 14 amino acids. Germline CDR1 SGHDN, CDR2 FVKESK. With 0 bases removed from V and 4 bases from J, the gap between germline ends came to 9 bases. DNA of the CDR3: TGTGCCAGCAGCCAAGAATCAAACCCCTATGGCTACACCTTC. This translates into CASSQESNPYGYTF.

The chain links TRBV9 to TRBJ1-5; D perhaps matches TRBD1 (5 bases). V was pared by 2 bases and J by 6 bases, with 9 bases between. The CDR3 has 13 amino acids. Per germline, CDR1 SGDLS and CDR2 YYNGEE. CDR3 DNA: TGTGCCAGCAGCGTGGGGGATGGTCAGCCCCAGCATTTT. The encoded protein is CASSVGDGQPQHF.

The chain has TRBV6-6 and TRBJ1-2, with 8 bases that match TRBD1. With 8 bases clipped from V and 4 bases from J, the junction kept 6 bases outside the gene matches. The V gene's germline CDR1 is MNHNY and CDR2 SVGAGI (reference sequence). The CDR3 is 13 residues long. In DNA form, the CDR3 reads TGTGCCAGCCTGGACAGGGCCTCCTATGGCTACACCTTC. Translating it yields CASLDRASYGYTF.

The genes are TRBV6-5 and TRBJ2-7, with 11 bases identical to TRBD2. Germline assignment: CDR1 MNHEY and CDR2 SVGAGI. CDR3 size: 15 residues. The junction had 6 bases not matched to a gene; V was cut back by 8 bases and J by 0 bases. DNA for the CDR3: TGTGCCAGCTTACGACTAGCGGGGAGCTCCTACGAGCAGTACTTC. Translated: CASLRLAGSSYEQYF.

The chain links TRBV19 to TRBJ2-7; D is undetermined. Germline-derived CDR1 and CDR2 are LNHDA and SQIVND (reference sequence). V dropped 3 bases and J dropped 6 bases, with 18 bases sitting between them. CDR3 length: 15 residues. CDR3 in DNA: TGTGCCAGTAGTATTGACGACCAGACGTTTGCCGAGCAGTACTTC. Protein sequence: CASSIDDQTFAEQYF.

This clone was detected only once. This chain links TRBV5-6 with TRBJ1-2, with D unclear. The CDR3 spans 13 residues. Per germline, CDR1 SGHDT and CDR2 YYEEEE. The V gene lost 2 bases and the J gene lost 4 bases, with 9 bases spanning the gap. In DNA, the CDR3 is TGTGCCAGCAGCTTTACTCGGGGCTATGGCTACACCTTC. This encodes CASSFTRGYGYTF.

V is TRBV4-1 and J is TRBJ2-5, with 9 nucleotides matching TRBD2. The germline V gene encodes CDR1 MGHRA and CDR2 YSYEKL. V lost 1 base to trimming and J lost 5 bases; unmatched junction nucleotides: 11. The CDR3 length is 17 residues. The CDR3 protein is CASSQVPAGGVRETQYF. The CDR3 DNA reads TGCGCCAGCAGCCAAGTACCAGCGGGAGGTGTTCGCGAGACCCAGTACTTC.

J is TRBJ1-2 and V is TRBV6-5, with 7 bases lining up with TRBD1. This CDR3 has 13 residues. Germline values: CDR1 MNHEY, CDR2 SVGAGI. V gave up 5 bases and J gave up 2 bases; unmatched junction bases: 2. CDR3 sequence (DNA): TGTGCCAGCAGTATGGACAGGAACTATGGCTACACCTTC. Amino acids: CASSMDRNYGYTF.

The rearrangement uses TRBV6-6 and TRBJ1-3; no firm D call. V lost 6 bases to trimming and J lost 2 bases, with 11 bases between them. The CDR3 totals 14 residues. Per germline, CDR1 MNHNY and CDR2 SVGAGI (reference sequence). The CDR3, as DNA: TGTGCCAGCAGCTTCGACGGGGCTGGAAACACCATATATTTT. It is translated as CASSFDGAGNTIYF.

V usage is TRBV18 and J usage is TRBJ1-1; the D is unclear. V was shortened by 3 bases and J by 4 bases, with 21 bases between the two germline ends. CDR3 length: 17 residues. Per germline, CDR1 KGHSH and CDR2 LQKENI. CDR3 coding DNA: TGTGCCAGCTCACCGGGCTCTGGTTGGAGCGTCGGCACTGAAGCTTTCTTT. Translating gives CASSPGSGWSVGTEAFF. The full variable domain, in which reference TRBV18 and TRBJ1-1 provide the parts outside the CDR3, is NAGVMQNPRHLVRRRGQEARLRCSPMKGHSHVYWYRQLPEEGLKFMVYLQKENIIDESGMPKERFSAEFPKEGPSILRIQQVVRGDSAAYFCASSPGSGWSVGTEAFFGQGTRLTVV.

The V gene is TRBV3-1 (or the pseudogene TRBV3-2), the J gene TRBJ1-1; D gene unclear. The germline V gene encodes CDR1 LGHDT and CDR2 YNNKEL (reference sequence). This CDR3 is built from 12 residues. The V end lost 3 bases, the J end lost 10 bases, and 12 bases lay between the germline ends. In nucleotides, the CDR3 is TGTGCCAGCAGCCAGTACGAAGCAGGAGCTTTCTTT. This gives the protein CASSQYEAGAFF.

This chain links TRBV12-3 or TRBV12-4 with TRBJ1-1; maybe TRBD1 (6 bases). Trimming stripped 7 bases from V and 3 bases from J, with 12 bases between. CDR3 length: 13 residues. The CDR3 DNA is TGTGCCAGCAATTGGAAGGGGGACACTGAAGCTTTCTTT. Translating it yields CASNWKGDTEAFF.

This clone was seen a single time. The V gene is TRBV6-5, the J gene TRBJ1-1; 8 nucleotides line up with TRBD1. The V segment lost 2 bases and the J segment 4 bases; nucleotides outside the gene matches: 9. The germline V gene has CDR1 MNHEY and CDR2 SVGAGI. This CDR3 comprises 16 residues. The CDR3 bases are TGTGCCAGCAGTTACACGCCCTTACAGGGGGGCACTGAAGCTTTCTTT. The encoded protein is CASSYTPLQGGTEAFF.

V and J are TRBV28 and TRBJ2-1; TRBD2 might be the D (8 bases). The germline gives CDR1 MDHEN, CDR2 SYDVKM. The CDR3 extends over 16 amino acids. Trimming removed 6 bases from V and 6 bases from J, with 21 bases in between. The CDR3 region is CASSQGGSGRFNEQFF. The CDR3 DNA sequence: TGTGCCAGCAGCCAAGGGGGCAGCGGGAGATTCAATGAGCAGTTCTTC.

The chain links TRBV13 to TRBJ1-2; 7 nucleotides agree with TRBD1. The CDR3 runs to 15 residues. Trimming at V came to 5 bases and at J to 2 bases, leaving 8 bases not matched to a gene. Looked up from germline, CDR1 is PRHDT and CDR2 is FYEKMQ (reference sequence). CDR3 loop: CASSTTGDLNYGYTF. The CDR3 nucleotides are TGTGCCAGCAGCACCACAGGGGACCTAAACTATGGCTACACCTTC.

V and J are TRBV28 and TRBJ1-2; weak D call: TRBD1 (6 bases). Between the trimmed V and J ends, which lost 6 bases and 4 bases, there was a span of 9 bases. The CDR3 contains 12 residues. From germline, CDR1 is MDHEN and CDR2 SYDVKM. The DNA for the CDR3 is TGTGCCAGCAGGGAGGACAGCTATGGCTACACCTTC. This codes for CASREDSYGYTF.

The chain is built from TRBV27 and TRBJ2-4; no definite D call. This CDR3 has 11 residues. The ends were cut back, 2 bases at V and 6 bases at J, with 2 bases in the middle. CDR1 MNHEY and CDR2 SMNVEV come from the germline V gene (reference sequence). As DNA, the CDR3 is TGTGCCAGCAGTTTAGGAAACATTCAGTACTTC. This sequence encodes CASSLGNIQYF.

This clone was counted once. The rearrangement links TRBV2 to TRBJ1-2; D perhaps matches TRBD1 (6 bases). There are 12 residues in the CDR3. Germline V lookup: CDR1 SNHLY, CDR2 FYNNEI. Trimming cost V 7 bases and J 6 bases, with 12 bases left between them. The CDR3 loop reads CASTRDNDGYTF. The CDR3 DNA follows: TGTGCCAGCACCCGGGACAATGATGGCTACACCTTC.

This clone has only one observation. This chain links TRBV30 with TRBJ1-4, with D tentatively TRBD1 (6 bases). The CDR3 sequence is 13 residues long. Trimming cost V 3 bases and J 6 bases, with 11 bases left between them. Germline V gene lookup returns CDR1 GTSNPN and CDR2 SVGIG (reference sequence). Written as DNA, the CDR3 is TGTGCCTGGAGATTTTCAGGGGATGAAAAACTGTTTTTT. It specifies CAWRFSGDEKLFF.

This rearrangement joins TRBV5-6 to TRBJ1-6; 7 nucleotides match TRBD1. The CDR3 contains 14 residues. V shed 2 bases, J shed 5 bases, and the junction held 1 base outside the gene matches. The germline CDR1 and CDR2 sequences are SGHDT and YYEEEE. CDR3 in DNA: TGTGCCAGCAGCTTCGGACAGGATAATTCACCCCTCCACTTT. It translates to CASSFGQDNSPLHF.